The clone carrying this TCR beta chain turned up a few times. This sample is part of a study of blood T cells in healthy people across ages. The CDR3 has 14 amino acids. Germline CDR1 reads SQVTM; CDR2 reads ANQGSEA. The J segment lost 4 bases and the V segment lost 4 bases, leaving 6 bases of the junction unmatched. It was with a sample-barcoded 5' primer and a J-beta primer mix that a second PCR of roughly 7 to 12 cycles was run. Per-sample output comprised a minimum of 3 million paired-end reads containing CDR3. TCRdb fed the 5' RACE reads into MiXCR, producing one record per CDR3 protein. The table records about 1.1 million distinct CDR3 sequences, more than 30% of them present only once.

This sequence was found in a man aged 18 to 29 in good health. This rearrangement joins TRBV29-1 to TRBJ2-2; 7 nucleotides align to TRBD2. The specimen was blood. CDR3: CSVGAGTTTGELFF. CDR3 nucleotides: TGCAGCGTTGGGGCAGGGACTACCACCGGGGAGCTGTTTTTT.